These 5 T cell receptor beta chains were all obtained from the same sample, sequenced in a study of blood T cell repertoires in COVID-19. Sequenced by immunoSEQ multiplex PCR; TCRdb stores in-frame clones only, minus some. Of roughly 180,000 clones listed, about four fifths are singletons. Material for sequencing was peripheral blood. The receptors here all came from an older woman with COVID-19, enrolled during active disease.

The CDR3 is CASSLVVGLAGNTGELFF. DNA for the CDR3: TGTGCCAGCAGCTTAGTGGTGGGACTAGCGGGGAACACCGGGGAGCTGTTTTTT. The chain employs TRBV7-8 and TRBJ2-2, with 12 bases lining up with TRBD2. The CDR3 extends over 18 amino acids. Germline CDR1 reads SGHVS; CDR2 reads FQNEAQ. Trimming took 1 base from V and 1 from J; bases not matched to a gene: 4.

This sequence joins TRBV9 and TRBJ2-1; 8 nucleotides match TRBD2. The CDR3 is made up of 18 amino acids. The germline V gene has CDR1 SGDLS and CDR2 YYNGEE. V was pared by 2 bases and J by 0 bases, with 10 bases of the junction left unmatched. The CDR3 nucleotides are TGTGCCAGCAGCGTTAGAGGAAGCGGGGGTATCTCCTACAATGAGCAGTTCTTC. Protein: CASSVRGSGGISYNEQFF.

The J gene is TRBJ1-6, the V gene TRBV9, with D possibly matching TRBD1 (6 bases). CDR1 and CDR2 (germline): SGDLS, YYNGEE. With 4 bases removed from V and 9 bases from J, the gap between germline ends came to 14 bases. The CDR3 has 14 residues. CDR3 sequence reads: CASSPRSDSSPLHF. The CDR3 coding sequence is TGTGCCAGCAGCCCGAGATCGGACAGTTCACCCCTCCACTTT.

This chain links TRBV7-6 with TRBJ1-2; perhaps TRBD1 as D (6 bases). V was trimmed by 5 bases and J by 5 bases, leaving 15 bases between them. The CDR3 has 14 amino acids. Germline values: CDR1 SGHVS, CDR2 FNYEAQ. DNA for the CDR3: TGTGCCAGCAGCCCAAGGACAGTAGGGTATGGCTACACCTTC. Translating gives CASSPRTVGYGYTF.

The chain uses TRBV11-3 and TRBJ2-3, with TRBD2 matching over 8 bases. Germline-derived CDR1 and CDR2 are SGHNT and YENEEA. The CDR3 length is 16 residues. The trim removed 0 bases at V and 6 bases at J, leaving 8 bases unmatched. Here the CDR3 reads CASSLESGSPTDTQYF. CDR3 coding DNA: TGTGCCAGCAGCTTAGAGAGCGGGAGCCCCACCGATACGCAGTATTTT.